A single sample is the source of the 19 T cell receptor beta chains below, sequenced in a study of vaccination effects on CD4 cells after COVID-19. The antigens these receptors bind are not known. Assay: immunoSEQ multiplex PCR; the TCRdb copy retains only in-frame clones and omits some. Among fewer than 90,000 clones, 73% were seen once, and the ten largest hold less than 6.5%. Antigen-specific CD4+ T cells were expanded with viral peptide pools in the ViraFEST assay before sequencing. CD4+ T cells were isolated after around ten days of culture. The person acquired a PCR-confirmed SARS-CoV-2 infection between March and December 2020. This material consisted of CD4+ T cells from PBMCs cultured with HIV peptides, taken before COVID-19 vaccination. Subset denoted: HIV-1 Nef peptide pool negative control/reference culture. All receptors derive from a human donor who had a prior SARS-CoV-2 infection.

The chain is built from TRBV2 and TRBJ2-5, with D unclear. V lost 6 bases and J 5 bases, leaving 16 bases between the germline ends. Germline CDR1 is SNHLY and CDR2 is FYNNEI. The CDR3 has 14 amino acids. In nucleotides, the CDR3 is TGTGCCAGCAGCCCAAATCAGTTTGCGGAGACCCAGTACTTC. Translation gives CASSPNQFAETQYF.

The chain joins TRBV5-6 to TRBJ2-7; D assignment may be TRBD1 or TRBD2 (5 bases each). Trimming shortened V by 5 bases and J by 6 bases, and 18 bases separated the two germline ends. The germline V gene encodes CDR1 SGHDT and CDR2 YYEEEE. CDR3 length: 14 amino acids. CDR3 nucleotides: TGTGCCAGCAGGGTGTGGGGCGAGGGAAGCGAGCAGTACTTC. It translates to CASRVWGEGSEQYF.

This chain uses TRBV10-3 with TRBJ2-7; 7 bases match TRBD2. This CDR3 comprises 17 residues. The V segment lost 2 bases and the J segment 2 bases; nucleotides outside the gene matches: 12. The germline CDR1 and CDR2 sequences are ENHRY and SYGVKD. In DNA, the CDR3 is TGTGCCATCAGTGAGCCCTCCTCGTCCAGCGGGGCCTACGAGCAGTACTTC. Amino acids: CAISEPSSSSGAYEQYF.

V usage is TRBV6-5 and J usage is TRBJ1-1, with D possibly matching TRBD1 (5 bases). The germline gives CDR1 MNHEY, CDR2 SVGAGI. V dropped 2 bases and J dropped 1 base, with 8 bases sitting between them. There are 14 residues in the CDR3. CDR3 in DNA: TGTGCCAGCAGTTACCGACAGCCGAACACTGAAGCTTTCTTT. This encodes CASSYRQPNTEAFF.

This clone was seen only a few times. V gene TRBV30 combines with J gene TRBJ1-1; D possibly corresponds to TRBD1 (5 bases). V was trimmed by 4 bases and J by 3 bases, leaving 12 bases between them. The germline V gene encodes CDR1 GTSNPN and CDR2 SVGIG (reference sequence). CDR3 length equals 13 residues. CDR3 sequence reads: CAWILGLYTEAFF. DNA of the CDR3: TGTGCCTGGATCTTGGGGCTGTACACTGAAGCTTTCTTT. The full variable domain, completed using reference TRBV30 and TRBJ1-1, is SQTIHQWPATLVQPVGSPLSLECTVEGTSNPNLYWYRQAAGRGLQLLFYSVGIGQISSEVPQNLSASRPQDRQFILSSKKLLLSDSGFYLCAWILGLYTEAFFGQGTRLTVV.

CDR3 sequence reads: CASSQDYRQGSNQPQHF. The CDR3 coding sequence is TGCGCCAGCAGCCAAGATTACCGGCAGGGTAGCAATCAGCCCCAGCATTTT. J is TRBJ1-5 and V is TRBV4-3; perhaps TRBD1 as D (5 bases). Per the germline V gene, CDR1 is LGHNA and CDR2 is YSLEER. This CDR3 contains 17 residues. Between the trimmed V and J ends, which lost 0 bases and 0 bases, there was a span of 12 bases.

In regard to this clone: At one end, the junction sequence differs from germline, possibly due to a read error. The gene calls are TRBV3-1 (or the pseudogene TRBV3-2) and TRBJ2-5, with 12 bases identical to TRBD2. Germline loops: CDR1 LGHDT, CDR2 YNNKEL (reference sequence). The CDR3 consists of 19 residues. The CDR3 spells CASSPKWASGRASVETQYF. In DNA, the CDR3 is TGTGCCAGCAGCCCTAAGTGGGCTAGCGGGAGGGCCTCGGTAGAGACACAGTACTTC.

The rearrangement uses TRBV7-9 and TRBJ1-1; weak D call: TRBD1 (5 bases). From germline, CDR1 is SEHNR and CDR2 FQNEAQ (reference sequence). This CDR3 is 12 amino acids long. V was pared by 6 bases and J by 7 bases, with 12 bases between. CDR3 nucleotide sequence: TGTGCCAGCAGACCAGGGCTCGGTGAAGCTTTCTTT. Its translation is CASRPGLGEAFF.

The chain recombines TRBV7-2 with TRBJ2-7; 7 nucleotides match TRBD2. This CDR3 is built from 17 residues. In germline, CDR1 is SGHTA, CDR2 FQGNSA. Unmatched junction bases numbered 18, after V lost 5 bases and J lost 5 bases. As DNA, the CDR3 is TGTGCCAGCAGCCTAATCCGGGGCGGGAGTCTCCCCCACGAGCAGTACTTC. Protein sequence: CASSLIRGGSLPHEQYF.

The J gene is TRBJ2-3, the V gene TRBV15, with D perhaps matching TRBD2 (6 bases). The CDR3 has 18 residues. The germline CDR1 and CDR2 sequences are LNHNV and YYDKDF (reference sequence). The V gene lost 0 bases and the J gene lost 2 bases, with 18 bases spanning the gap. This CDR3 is CATSRDPPGRRDTDTQYF. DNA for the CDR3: TGTGCCACCAGCAGAGACCCGCCCGGGAGAAGGGACACAGATACGCAGTATTTT.

The CDR3 protein is CASSLAQTYEQYF. As DNA, the CDR3 is TGTGCCAGCAGCTTGGCCCAGACCTACGAGCAGTACTTC. J is TRBJ2-7 and V is TRBV5-4; no clear D gene. V was clipped by 0 bases and J by 2 bases, with 6 bases between them. This CDR3 has 13 amino acids. Per the germline V gene, CDR1 is SGHNT and CDR2 is YYREEE (reference sequence).

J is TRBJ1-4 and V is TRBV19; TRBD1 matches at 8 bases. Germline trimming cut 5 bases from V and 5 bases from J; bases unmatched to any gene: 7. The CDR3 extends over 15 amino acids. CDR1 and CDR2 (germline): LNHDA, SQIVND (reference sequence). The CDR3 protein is CASSPHRGRNEKLFF. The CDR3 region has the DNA TGTGCCAGTAGTCCCCACAGGGGGAGGAATGAAAAACTGTTTTTT.

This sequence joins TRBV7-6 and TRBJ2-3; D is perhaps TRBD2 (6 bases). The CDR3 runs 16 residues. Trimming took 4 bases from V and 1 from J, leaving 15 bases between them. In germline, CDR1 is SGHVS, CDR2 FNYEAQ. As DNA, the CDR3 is TGTGCCAGCAGCTGGCGCGGGGAGACCGGCACAGATACGCAGTATTTT. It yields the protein CASSWRGETGTDTQYF.

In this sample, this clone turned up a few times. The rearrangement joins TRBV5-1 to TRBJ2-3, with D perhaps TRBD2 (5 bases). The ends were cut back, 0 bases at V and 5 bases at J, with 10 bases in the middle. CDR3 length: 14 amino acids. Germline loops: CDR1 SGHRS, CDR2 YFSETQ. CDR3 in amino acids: CASSLDGNLDTQYF. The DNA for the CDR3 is TGCGCCAGCAGCTTGGACGGGAATTTAGATACGCAGTATTTT.

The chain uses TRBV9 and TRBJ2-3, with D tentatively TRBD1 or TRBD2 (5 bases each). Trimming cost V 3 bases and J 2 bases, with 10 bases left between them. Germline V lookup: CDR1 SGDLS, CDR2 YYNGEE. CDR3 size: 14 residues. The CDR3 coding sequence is TGTGCCAGCAGCGAGGGACCGAACACAGATACGCAGTATTTT. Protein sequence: CASSEGPNTDTQYF.

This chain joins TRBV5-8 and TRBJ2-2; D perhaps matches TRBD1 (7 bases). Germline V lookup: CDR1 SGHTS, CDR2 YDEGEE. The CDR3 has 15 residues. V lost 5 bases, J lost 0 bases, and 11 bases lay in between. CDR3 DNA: TGTGCCAGCAGGCGGGACAGTGCGAACACCGGGGAGCTGTTTTTT. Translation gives CASRRDSANTGELFF.

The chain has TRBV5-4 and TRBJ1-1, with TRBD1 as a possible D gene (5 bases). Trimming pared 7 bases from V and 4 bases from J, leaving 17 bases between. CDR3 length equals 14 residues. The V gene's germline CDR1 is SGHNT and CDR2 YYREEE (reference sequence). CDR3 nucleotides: TGTGCCAGCGAAGCGCAGGTCGGGGGCACTGAAGCTTTCTTT. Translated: CASEAQVGGTEAFF. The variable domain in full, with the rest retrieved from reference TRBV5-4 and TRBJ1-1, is ETGVTQSPTHLIKTRGQQVTLRCSSQSGHNTVSWYQQALGQGPQFIFQYYREEENGRGNFPPRFSGLQFPNYSSELNVNALELDDSALYLCASEAQVGGTEAFFGQGTRLTVV.

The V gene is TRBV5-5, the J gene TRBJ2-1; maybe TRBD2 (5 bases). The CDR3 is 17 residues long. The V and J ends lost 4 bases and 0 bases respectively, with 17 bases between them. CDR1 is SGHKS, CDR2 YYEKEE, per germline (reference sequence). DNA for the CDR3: TGTGCCAGCAGCGTGGACTCCTATATGTTCTCCTACAATGAGCAGTTCTTC. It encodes CASSVDSYMFSYNEQFF.

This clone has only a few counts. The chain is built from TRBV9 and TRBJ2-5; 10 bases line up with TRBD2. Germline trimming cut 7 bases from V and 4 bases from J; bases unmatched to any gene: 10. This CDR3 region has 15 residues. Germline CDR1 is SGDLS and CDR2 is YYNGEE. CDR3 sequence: CASAQAGGPIETQYF. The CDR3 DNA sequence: TGTGCCAGCGCGCAAGCGGGGGGGCCAATAGAGACCCAGTACTTC.